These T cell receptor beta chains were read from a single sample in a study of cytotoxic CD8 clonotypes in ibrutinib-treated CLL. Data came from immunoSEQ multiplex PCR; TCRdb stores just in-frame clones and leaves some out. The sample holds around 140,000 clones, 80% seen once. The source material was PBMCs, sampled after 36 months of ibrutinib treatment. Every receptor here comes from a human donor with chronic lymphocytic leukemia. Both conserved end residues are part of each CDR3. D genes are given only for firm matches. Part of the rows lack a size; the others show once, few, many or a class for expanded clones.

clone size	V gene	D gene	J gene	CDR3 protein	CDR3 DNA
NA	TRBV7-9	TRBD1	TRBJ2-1	CASSRDRGSLEQFF	TGTGCCAGCAGCAGGGACAGGGGCTCTTTAGAGCAGTTCTTC
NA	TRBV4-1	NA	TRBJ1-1	CASSQDLGQNTEAFF	TGCGCCAGCAGCCAAGACCTGGGACAGAACACTGAAGCTTTCTTT
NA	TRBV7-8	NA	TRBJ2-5	CASSLGTIGETQYF	TGTGCCAGCAGCTTAGGCACTATAGGGGAGACCCAGTACTTC
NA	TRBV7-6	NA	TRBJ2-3	CASSLVARTDTQYF	TGTGCCAGCAGCTTAGTGGCTAGAACAGATACGCAGTATTTT
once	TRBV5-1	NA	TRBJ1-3	CASSLDGDPGNTIYF	TGCGCCAGCAGCTTGGATGGGGACCCTGGAAACACCATATATTTT
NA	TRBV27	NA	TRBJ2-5	CASSGHTRGTQYF	TGTGCCAGCAGCGGTCACACGAGGGGGACCCAGTACTTC
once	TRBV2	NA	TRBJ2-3	CASSGGDSYTQYF	TGTGCCAGCAGTGGGGGGGACAGTTATACGCAGTATTTT
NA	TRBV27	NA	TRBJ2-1	CASSLFVAWNEQFF	TGTGCCAGCAGTTTATTTGTAGCTTGGAATGAGCAGTTCTTC
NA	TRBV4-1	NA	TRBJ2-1	CASSQDVRVQFF	TGCGCCAGCAGCCAAGACGTCAGGGTTCAGTTCTTC
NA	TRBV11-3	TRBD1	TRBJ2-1	CASSVDRFTYNEQFF	TGTGCCAGCAGCGTGGACAGGTTCACCTACAATGAGCAGTTCTTC
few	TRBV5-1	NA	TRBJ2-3	CASSPLPGRDTQYF	TGCGCCAGCAGCCCCTTACCCGGCCGGGATACGCAGTATTTT
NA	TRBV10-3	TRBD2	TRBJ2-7	CAISVGGREYEQYF	TGTGCCATCAGTGTTGGCGGGAGGGAATACGAGCAGTACTTC
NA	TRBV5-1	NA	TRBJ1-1	CASREQANTEAFF	TGCGCCAGCAGAGAACAAGCGAACACTGAAGCTTTCTTT
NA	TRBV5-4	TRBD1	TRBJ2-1	CASSWGQGAFNEQFF	TGTGCCAGCAGCTGGGGACAGGGGGCTTTCAATGAGCAGTTCTTC
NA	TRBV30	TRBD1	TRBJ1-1	CAWSGGGQGTEAFF	TGTGCCTGGAGTGGCGGGGGACAGGGGACTGAAGCTTTCTTT
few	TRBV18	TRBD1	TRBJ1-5	CASSPGQGNQPQHF	TGTGCCAGCTCACCGGGACAGGGCAATCAGCCCCAGCATTTT
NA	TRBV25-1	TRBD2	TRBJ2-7	CASSEAGDRDYEQYF	TGTGCCAGCAGTGAGGCGGGGGATCGTGACTACGAGCAGTACTTC
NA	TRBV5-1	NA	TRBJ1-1	CASSLSGGKVGAEAFF	TGCGCCAGCAGCTTGTCCGGGGGAAAGGTGGGGGCTGAAGCTTTCTTT
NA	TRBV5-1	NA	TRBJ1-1	CASSLDWGTEAFF	TGCGCCAGCAGCTTGGATTGGGGTACTGAAGCTTTCTTT
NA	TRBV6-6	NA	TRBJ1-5	CASNKEGWPQHF	TGTGCCAGCAACAAAGAGGGTTGGCCCCAGCATTTT
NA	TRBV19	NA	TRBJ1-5	CASSIGSSNQPQHF	TGTGCCAGTAGTATCGGCAGTAGCAATCAGCCCCAGCATTTT
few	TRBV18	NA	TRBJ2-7	CASSSYLAYEQYF	TGTGCCAGCTCATCTTACCTCGCCTACGAGCAGTACTTC
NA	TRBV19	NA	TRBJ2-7	CASSISGNEQYF	TGTGCCAGTAGTATCTCCGGAAACGAGCAGTACTTC
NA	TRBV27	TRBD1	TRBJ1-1	CASSLWGQGTEAFF	TGTGCCAGCAGTTTATGGGGACAGGGAACTGAAGCTTTCTTT
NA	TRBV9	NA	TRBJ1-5	CASSPAGSNQPQHF	TGTGCCAGCAGCCCGGCAGGTAGCAATCAGCCCCAGCATTTT
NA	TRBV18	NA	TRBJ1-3	CASSLMGAGNTIYF	TGTGCCAGCTCCCTGATGGGGGCTGGAAACACCATATATTTT
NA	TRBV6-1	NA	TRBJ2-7	CASSESLGREEQYF	TGTGCCAGCAGTGAATCGCTGGGCAGGGAGGAGCAGTACTTC
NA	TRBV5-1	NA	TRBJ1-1	CASRGARGNTEAFF	TGCGCCAGCAGGGGGGCGAGGGGAAACACTGAAGCTTTCTTT
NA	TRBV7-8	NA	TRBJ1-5	CASRPREPDQPQHF	TGTGCCAGCAGACCCCGGGAACCAGATCAGCCCCAGCATTTT
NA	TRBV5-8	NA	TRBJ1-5	CASSLGQLFLGQPQHF	TGTGCCAGCAGCTTGGGACAGCTATTTTTGGGTCAGCCCCAGCATTTT
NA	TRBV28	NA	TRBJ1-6	CASSFPVAYNSPLHF	TGTGCCAGCAGTTTTCCTGTCGCCTATAATTCACCCCTCCACTTT
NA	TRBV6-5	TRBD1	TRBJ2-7	CASSFRDRGYEQYF	TGTGCCAGCAGTTTCCGGGACAGGGGCTACGAGCAGTACTTC